This T cell receptor (beta chain) emerged from a study of OX40 agonist ivuxolimab in advanced cancers. With respect to the entire study: Ivuxolimab was a fully human IgG2 agonistic monoclonal antibody targeting the costimulatory receptor OX40 (CD134). Intravenous ivuxolimab was administered to patients every 2 weeks at six dose levels: 0.01, 0.1, 0.3, 1.5, 3 and 10 mg/kg. Three dose-escalation patients achieved partial responses, one with hepatocellular carcinoma and two with cutaneous melanoma. The monotherapy dose-escalation portion (N of about 50 patients) of the phase I ivuxolimab trial is reported in the paper. Prior anti-PD-1, anti-PD-L1 or anti-CTLA-4 therapy was permitted, and checkpoint inhibitors had been received by 40% to 50% of dose-escalation patients. The point of sequencing TCRbeta in the periphery was to test whether ivuxolimab changed TCR sequence diversity and drove clonal T-cell expansion. Of the roughly 52 dose-escalation patients, hepatocellular carcinoma was present in about 20, melanoma in about 15, renal cell carcinoma in 9 and head and neck cancer in 9. In the dose-escalation cohort, nearly 85% of patients were male, and the mean age was 60 years with a range of roughly 23 to 79.

Beyond this particular receptor, the publication reports: In partial responders in the 0.1-3.0 mg/kg groups, normalized peripheral clonal expansion was found to be among the lowest, especially among CD8+ T cells. On average, CD8+ T cells showed more expanded clones than CD4+ T cells after ivuxolimab. Low levels of normalized T-cell clonal expansion were also seen in some patients who did not respond. At doses of 0.1 to 3.0 mg/kg, clonal expansion of both CD4+ and CD8+ blood T cells was observed from baseline to week 6. The antigen specificity of the peripheral T cells that underwent clonal expansion was not determined.

Genomic DNA was isolated from the sorted cells so that the TCRbeta CDR3 region could be sequenced. TCRbeta CDR3 regions were sequenced using the immunoSEQ Assay. Not all clones reach the TCRdb copy of this immuneACCESS table, which keeps in-frame sequences only. Checked studies attribute under half of the gap to unresolved V genes and leave the rest unexplained. Recorded for this sample are roughly 100,000 clones; over 75% of them occurred a single time. Approximately 0.49% of the sample is held by the ten biggest clonotypes. V is cut back by 5 bases and J by 0 bases, with 7 bases in the junction unmatched. Including cysteine and phenylalanine, the CDR3 has 17 amino acids. Just the 51-base CDR3 DNA is kept, in frame starting at base 1. CDR1 SGHTA and CDR2 FQGNSA were looked up in the germline V gene. Patients with autoimmune disease history or receiving systemic immunosuppression were excluded from the trial. In every dose cohort, peripheral blood was drawn for TCR sequencing at baseline, cycle 4 day 1, and cycle 7 day 1. The samples were taken from a phase I, first-in-human, multicenter, open-label dose-escalation trial of ivuxolimab. Adults with locally advanced or metastatic melanoma, renal cell, hepatocellular, or head and neck squamous cell carcinoma were enrolled in the trial. Before TCR sequencing, CD4+ and CD8+ T cells were separately sorted from peripheral blood.

Points on this clone: What this receptor recognizes is not known. Base qualities were left out, and no much larger clone turns up one base away.

Sequenced material: CD4+ or CD8+ T cells sorted from blood, taken in a trial of the OX40 agonist ivuxolimab. This receptor was identified in an adult with an advanced solid tumor such as melanoma, head and neck, liver or kidney cancer. The chain links TRBV7-2 with TRBJ1-6; 7 of the junction bases match TRBD1. CDR3 region: CASSIQGVSSYNSPLHF. In nucleotide form, the sequence is TGTGCCAGCAGCATTCAGGGGGTGAGCTCCTATAATTCACCCCTCCACTTT.